A single sample is the source of the 20 T cell receptor beta chains below, sequenced in a study of metastatic and nonmetastatic thyroid tumors. All patients reached thyroid surgery having received no treatment beforehand. With MiXCR, TCRdb reprocessed the PCR reads. This sample yields over 10,000 clones, of which around an eighth are seen a single time; 30% to 35% belongs to the top ten. The sequenced material came from blood. The source is a female donor with papillary thyroid cancer or a benign thyroid nodule (not recorded which). Some clones in this sample may be carry-over from other donors' samples.

This clone is labeled as medium-sized. The chain employs TRBV28 and TRBJ1-5; D gene uncertain. V shed 4 bases and J shed 3 bases, with 4 bases lying between them. The CDR3 length is 12 residues. Germline V gene lookup returns CDR1 MDHEN and CDR2 SYDVKM. The CDR3 here is CASSWDNQPQHF. CDR3 coding DNA: TGTGCCAGCAGTTGGGACAATCAGCCCCAGCATTTT.

Ten or more counts support this clone. The chain links TRBV11-2 to TRBJ2-5, with 11 bases identical to TRBD2. V shed 5 bases and J 5 bases; nucleotides not matched to a gene: 13. Germline V gene data show CDR1 as SGHAT and CDR2 as FQNNGV. The CDR3 consists of 17 residues. CDR3 loop: CASSVGPLAGERETQYF. In nucleotides, the CDR3 is TGTGCCAGCAGCGTAGGACCACTAGCGGGGGAGCGGGAGACCCAGTACTTC.

This clone was picked up many times. The chain combines TRBV18 with TRBJ2-5, with 7 bases lining up with TRBD2. CDR3 size: 13 residues. The trim removed 2 bases at V and 3 bases at J, leaving 0 bases unmatched. Germline values: CDR1 KGHSH, CDR2 LQKENI. CDR3 sequence: CASSPGGEETQYF. In DNA, the CDR3 is TGTGCCAGCTCACCAGGGGGGGAAGAGACCCAGTACTTC. Full variable domain (rest looked up from reference TRBV18 and TRBJ2-5): NAGVMQNPRHLVRRRGQEARLRCSPMKGHSHVYWYRQLPEEGLKFMVYLQKENIIDESGMPKERFSAEFPKEGPSILRIQQVVRGDSAAYFCASSPGGEETQYFGPGTRLLVL.

The J gene is TRBJ1-1, the V gene TRBV6-1, with a tentative D call TRBD1 (6 bases). The V and J ends lost 1 base and 10 bases respectively, with 13 bases between them. Per the germline V gene, CDR1 is MNHNS and CDR2 is SASEGT. The CDR3 has 13 residues. The CDR3 protein is CASSEGGGVGAFF. The CDR3 region has the DNA TGTGCCAGCAGTGAAGGGGGGGGCGTCGGAGCTTTCTTT.

This clone was seen at least ten times. The CDR3 loop is CASSSHTPGGDTQYF. DNA of the CDR3: TGTGCCAGCAGCTCCCACACACCCGGCGGGGATACGCAGTATTTT. This chain connects TRBV9 to TRBJ2-3, with D possibly TRBD2 on 5 matching bases. The CDR3 has 15 amino acids. Germline V gene sequence: CDR1 SGDLS, CDR2 YYNGEE. Trimming left V 4 bases short and J 6 bases short, with 18 bases between.

This clone was picked up many times. The rearrangement joins TRBV7-2 to TRBJ2-3, with D perhaps assigned TRBD1 or TRBD2 (5 bases each). This CDR3 spans 13 amino acids. Germline values: CDR1 SGHTA, CDR2 FQGNSA. Trimming left V 0 bases short and J 12 bases short, with 13 bases between. Written as DNA, the CDR3 is TGTGCCAGCAGCTTAGCGGGGGATCCTTCCCAGTATTTT. It encodes CASSLAGDPSQYF. Full variable domain (rest looked up from reference TRBV7-2 and TRBJ2-3): GAGVSQSPSNKVTEKGKDVELRCDPISGHTALYWYRQSLGQGLEFLIYFQGNSAPDKSGLPSDRFSAERTGGSVSTLTIQRTQQEDSAVYLCASSLAGDPSQYFGPGTRLTVL.

There are many counts of this clone. The chain recombines TRBV30 with TRBJ2-5; TRBD1 matches 9 bases. V lost 2 bases and J lost 2; bases outside the gene matches: 3. CDR1 and CDR2 (germline): GTSNPN, SVGIG (reference sequence). This CDR3 comprises 14 residues. CDR3 nucleotide sequence: TGTGCCTGGAGTTACGGGACAGGGCAAGAGACCCAGTACTTC. It yields the protein CAWSYGTGQETQYF.

This sequence joins TRBV12-3 or TRBV12-4 and TRBJ1-5; 7 bases are shared with TRBD1. CDR3 size: 15 residues. V shed 3 bases and J 2 bases; nucleotides not matched to a gene: 4. The CDR3 reads CASSLDRLGNQPQHF. CDR3 coding DNA: TGTGCCAGCAGTTTGGACAGGTTAGGCAATCAGCCCCAGCATTTT.

There are many counts of this clone. One junction end disagrees with the germline gene, perhaps due to a read error. The chain employs TRBV20-1 and TRBJ2-1; 12 nucleotides match TRBD2. CDR1 and CDR2 (germline): DFQATT, SNEGSKA (reference sequence). The CDR3 sequence is 13 residues long. CDR3 sequence (DNA): TGCAGTGCTTCCGGGCCTAGCGGGGGGGGAAGGCTCTTC. Its protein product is CSASGPSGGGRLF.

This clone was recorded at least ten times. The rearrangement links TRBV20-1 to TRBJ2-3; the match to TRBD2 covers 8 bases. The ends lost 7 bases at V and 4 bases at J; junction bases unmatched: 10. Germline CDR1 and CDR2: DFQATT and SNEGSKA (reference sequence). The CDR3 totals 14 residues. This CDR3 is CSEVAGGGPDTQYF. The CDR3 DNA reads TGCAGTGAGGTAGCGGGCGGGGGGCCAGATACGCAGTATTTT.

This clone was counted many times. This chain uses TRBV10-3 with TRBJ2-3; possible D gene TRBD2, 6 bases. This CDR3 is 14 amino acids long. The ends were cut back, 11 bases at V and 1 base at J, with 16 bases in the middle. The germline V gene encodes CDR1 ENHRY and CDR2 SYGVKD. CDR3 sequence reads: CAARSEGRTDTQYF. In nucleotides, the CDR3 is TGTGCCGCGCGCTCGGAGGGCCGCACAGATACGCAGTATTTT.

This clone has at least ten counts. This chain connects TRBV3-1 to TRBJ2-1; 11 positions match TRBD2. V lost 0 bases to trimming and J lost 2 bases; unmatched junction nucleotides: 12. The length of the CDR3 is 20 residues. Germline CDR1 reads LGHDT; CDR2 reads YNNKEL (reference sequence). The chain's CDR3 is CASSQDIPELAGVPYNEQFF. The DNA of the CDR3 is TGTGCCAGCAGCCAAGATATCCCCGAACTAGCGGGAGTCCCCTACAATGAGCAGTTCTTC.

This clone was seen at least ten times. The V call is TRBV30, the J call TRBJ2-5; D is perhaps TRBD2 (6 bases). This CDR3 is 11 amino acids long. V was clipped by 4 bases and J by 4 bases, with 7 bases between them. CDR1 and CDR2 from the germline V gene are GTSNPN and SVGIG (reference sequence). In nucleotides, the CDR3 is TGTGCCTGGAAGGGACTAGAGACCCAGTACTTC. Protein sequence: CAWKGLETQYF.

This clone was seen ten or more times. This chain connects TRBV7-2 to TRBJ1-2, with unresolved D. V shed 3 bases and J shed 0 bases, with 8 bases lying between them. The V gene's germline CDR1 is SGHTA and CDR2 FQGNSA. CDR3 length equals 14 residues. The CDR3 sequence is CASSLTTTNYGYTF. The CDR3 DNA reads as TGTGCCAGCAGCTTGACAACTACTAACTATGGCTACACCTTC.

This clone was seen many times. The V and J genes are TRBV7-9 and TRBJ1-1; D gene uncertain. The CDR3 runs 14 residues. V was clipped by 1 base and J by 9 bases, with 15 bases between them. The germline V gene has CDR1 SEHNR and CDR2 FQNEAQ (reference sequence). The CDR3 region is CASSLDVVAGKAFF. As DNA, the CDR3 is TGTGCCAGCAGCTTAGATGTGGTGGCGGGTAAAGCTTTCTTT.

At least ten counts were recorded for this clone. The chain carries TRBV18 and TRBJ2-7; maybe TRBD1 (5 bases). Trimming left V 6 bases short and J 0 bases short, with 9 bases between. The CDR3 runs 13 residues. Per germline, CDR1 KGHSH and CDR2 LQKENI. The DNA for the CDR3 is TGTGCCAGCTCGACGACAGCCTCCTACGAGCAGTACTTC. The encoded protein is CASSTTASYEQYF.

This clone was picked up many times. The chain carries TRBV28 and TRBJ2-2; 8 nucleotides line up with TRBD2. This CDR3 is 20 amino acids long. Germline assignment: CDR1 MDHEN and CDR2 SYDVKM. V was clipped by 6 bases and J by 5 bases; unmatched bases: 23. The CDR3 reads CASSPLFGGGPSGGTGELFF. The CDR3 bases are TGTGCCAGCAGCCCCCTTTTTGGGGGAGGCCCATCGGGAGGGACCGGGGAGCTGTTTTTT.

Ten or more counts support this clone. The chain combines TRBV27 with TRBJ2-1, with TRBD1 identical over 10 bases. V trimming: 5 bases; J trimming: 1 base; junction bases outside the gene matches: 8. The CDR3 contains 17 residues. CDR1 and CDR2 (germline): MNHEY, SMNVEV (reference sequence). The CDR3 spells CASSPRTGGRSYNEQFF. As DNA, the CDR3 is TGTGCCAGCAGTCCCAGGACAGGGGGTCGTTCCTACAATGAGCAGTTCTTC.

This clone was seen ten or more times. J is TRBJ1-1 and V is TRBV25-1, with D maybe TRBD1 (5 bases). This CDR3 is 11 amino acids long. The germline V gene encodes CDR1 MGHDK and CDR2 SYGVNS. V shed 2 bases and J shed 11 bases, with 9 bases lying between them. Written as DNA, the CDR3 is TGTGCCAGCAGTGAAGGGGAGGGGGCTTTCTTT. Translating gives CASSEGEGAFF.

Worth noting for this clone: The CDR3 does not end in the conserved phenylalanine or tryptophan, so this is likely a read error. V gene TRBV7-3 combines with J gene TRBJ2-3; 11 bases line up with TRBD2. From germline, CDR1 is SGHTA and CDR2 FQGTGA. The CDR3 runs to 16 residues. The CDR3 protein is CAISLTGTSGFDTQYL. The CDR3 bases are TGTGCCATCAGCTTAACAGGGACTAGCGGCTTTGATACGCAGTATCTT.